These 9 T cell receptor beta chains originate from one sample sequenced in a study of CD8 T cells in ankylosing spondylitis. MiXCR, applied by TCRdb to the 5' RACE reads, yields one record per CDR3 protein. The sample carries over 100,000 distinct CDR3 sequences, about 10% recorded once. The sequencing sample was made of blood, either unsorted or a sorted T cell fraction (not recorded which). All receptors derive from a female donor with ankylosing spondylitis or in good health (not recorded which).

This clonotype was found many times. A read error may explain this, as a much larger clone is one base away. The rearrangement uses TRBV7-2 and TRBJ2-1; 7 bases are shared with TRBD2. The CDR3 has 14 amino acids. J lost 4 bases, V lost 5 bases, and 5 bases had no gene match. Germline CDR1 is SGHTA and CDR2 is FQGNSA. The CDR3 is CASSRREAYNEQFF. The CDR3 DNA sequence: TGTGCCAGCAGCCGCCGGGAGGCATACAATGAGCAGTTCTTC.

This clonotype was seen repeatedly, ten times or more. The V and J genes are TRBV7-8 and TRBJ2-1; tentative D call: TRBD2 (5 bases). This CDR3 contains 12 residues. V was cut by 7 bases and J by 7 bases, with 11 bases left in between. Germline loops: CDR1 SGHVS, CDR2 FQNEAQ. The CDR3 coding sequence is TGTGCCAGCAAGGGTCCGGGGAATGAGCAGTTCTTC. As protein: CASKGPGNEQFF.

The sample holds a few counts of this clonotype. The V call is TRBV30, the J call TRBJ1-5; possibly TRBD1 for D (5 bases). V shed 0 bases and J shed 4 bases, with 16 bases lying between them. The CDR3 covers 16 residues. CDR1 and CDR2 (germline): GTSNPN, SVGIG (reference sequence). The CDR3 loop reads CAWSVAPDTGNQPQHF. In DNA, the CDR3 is TGTGCCTGGAGTGTGGCTCCGGACACTGGTAATCAGCCCCAGCATTTT.

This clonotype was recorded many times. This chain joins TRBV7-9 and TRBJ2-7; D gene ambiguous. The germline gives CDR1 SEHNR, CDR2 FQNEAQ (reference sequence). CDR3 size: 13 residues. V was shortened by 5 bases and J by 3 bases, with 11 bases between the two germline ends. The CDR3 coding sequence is TGTGCCAGCAGCCCAAACTTAGGCTACGAGCAGTACTTC. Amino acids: CASSPNLGYEQYF. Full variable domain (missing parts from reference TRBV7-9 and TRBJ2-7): DTGVSQNPRHKITKRGQNVTFRCDPISEHNRLYWYRQTLGQGPEFLTYFQNEAQLEKSRLLSDRFSAERPKGSFSTLEIQRTEQGDSAMYLCASSPNLGYEQYFGPGTRLTVT.

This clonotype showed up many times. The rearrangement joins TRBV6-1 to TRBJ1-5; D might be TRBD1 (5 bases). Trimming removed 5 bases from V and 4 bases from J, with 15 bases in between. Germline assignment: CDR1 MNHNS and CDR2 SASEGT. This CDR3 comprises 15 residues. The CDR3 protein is CASSPAGTANQPQHF. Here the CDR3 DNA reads TGTGCCAGCAGTCCAGCGGGGACCGCAAATCAGCCCCAGCATTTT.

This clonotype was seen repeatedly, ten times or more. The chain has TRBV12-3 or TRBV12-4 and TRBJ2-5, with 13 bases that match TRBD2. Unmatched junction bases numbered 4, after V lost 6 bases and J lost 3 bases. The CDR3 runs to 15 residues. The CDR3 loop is CASSDGLAGEETQYF. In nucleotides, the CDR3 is TGTGCCAGCAGCGACGGACTAGCGGGGGAAGAGACCCAGTACTTC.

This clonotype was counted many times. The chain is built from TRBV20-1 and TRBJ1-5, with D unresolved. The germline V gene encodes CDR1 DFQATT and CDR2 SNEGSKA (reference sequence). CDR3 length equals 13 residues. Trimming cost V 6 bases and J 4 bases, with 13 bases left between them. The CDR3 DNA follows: TGCAGTGCGCTAGTCGATCTGAATCAGCCCCAGCATTTT. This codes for CSALVDLNQPQHF.

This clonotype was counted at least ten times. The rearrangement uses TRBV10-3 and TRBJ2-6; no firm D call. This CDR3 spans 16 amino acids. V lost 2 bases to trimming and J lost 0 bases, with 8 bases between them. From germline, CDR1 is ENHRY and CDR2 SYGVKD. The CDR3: CAISEPLDSGANVLTF. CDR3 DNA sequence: TGTGCCATCAGTGAGCCTCTAGACTCTGGGGCCAACGTCCTGACTTTC.

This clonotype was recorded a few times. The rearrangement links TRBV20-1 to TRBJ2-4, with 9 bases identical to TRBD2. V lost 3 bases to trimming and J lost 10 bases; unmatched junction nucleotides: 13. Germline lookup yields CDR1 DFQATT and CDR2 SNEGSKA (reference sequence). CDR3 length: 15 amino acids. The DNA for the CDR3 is TGCAGTGCTAGGAGTCTAGCGGGACCCTACGGGATTCAGTACTTC. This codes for CSARSLAGPYGIQYF.